These 25 T cell receptor beta chains were all obtained from the same sample, sequenced in a study of T cell responses to AZD1222 COVID-19 vaccine. TCRdb's table, derived via immunoSEQ multiplex PCR, lists solely in-frame clones and lacks some. The table lists fewer than 150,000 clones, less than 90% of them singletons, with approximately 10% in the top ten. The sequenced sample was peripheral blood, obtained on day 0 of AZD1222 vaccination. These receptor sequences come from an adult in good health.

The gene calls are TRBV4-1 and TRBJ1-4; D possibly corresponds to TRBD1 (6 bases). CDR1 is MGHRA and CDR2 is YSYEKL in the germline V gene. The CDR3 has 15 residues. Trimming shortened V by 6 bases and J by 4 bases, and 15 bases separated the two germline ends. The CDR3 region is CASSRGVALNEKLFF. The CDR3 nucleotides are TGCGCCAGCAGTAGGGGGGTCGCCCTTAATGAAAAACTGTTTTTT.

The chain couples TRBV24-1 to TRBJ1-2, with D possibly being TRBD1 (5 bases). CDR1 and CDR2 (germline): KGHDR, SFDVKD. The CDR3 runs 12 residues. Trimming left V 7 bases short and J 7 bases short, with 12 bases between. Here the CDR3 reads CATRGVRVGYTF. CDR3 sequence (DNA): TGTGCCACCAGGGGGGTTCGAGTTGGCTACACCTTC.

This clone appeared once. V is TRBV5-4 and J is TRBJ2-7; D is perhaps TRBD2 (6 bases). From germline, CDR1 is SGHNT and CDR2 YYREEE (reference sequence). This CDR3 contains 17 residues. Trimming stripped 1 base from V and 9 bases from J, with 26 bases between. The CDR3 spells CASSLKGSGGERRGQYF. For the CDR3, the DNA is TGTGCCAGCAGCTTGAAGGGGTCCGGGGGAGAGCGTCGGGGGCAGTACTTC.

The V call is TRBV2, the J call TRBJ1-2; D is uncertain. The ends were cut back, 4 bases at V and 0 bases at J, with 6 bases in the middle. The CDR3 totals 13 residues. The germline V gene has CDR1 SNHLY and CDR2 FYNNEI. CDR3: CASSGTSNYGYTF. The CDR3, as DNA: TGTGCCAGCAGTGGAACCTCTAACTATGGCTACACCTTC.

J is TRBJ2-1 and V is TRBV6-4; D is perhaps TRBD2 (6 bases). V gave up 6 bases and J gave up 9 bases, with 15 bases separating them. This CDR3 has 13 amino acids. Germline values: CDR1 MRHNA, CDR2 SNTAGT. The CDR3 DNA reads as TGTGCCAGCAGCAAATTGGGACTGGGTGAGCAGTTCTTC. This codes for CASSKLGLGEQFF.

J is TRBJ2-7 and V is TRBV3-1 (or the pseudogene TRBV3-2); TRBD1 is a possible D gene (5 bases). CDR1 LGHDT and CDR2 YNNKEL come from the germline V gene (reference sequence). V lost 1 base and J lost 4, with 17 bases in between. The CDR3 contains 16 residues. The CDR3 bases are TGTGCCAGCAGCCAAGGAAGCCTCATCAGGGCGTACGAGCAGTACTTC. The encoded protein is CASSQGSLIRAYEQYF.

The V call is TRBV19, the J call TRBJ1-1; TRBD1 aligns across 7 bases. Germline V gene data show CDR1 as LNHDA and CDR2 as SQIVND (reference sequence). V was clipped by 4 bases and J by 1 base; unmatched bases: 9. CDR3 length: 16 amino acids. CDR3 DNA sequence: TGTGCCAGTAGTAAGGGACAGCGAATCGCGAACACTGAAGCTTTCTTT. Its protein is CASSKGQRIANTEAFF.

The chain employs TRBV12-3 or TRBV12-4 and TRBJ2-2, with 7 bases lining up with TRBD1. The junction had 4 bases not matched to a gene; V was cut back by 10 bases and J by 5 bases. The CDR3 runs to 12 residues. The DNA of the CDR3 is TGTGCCAACTCCAGGGGGACCGGGGAGCTGTTTTTT. This gives the protein CANSRGTGELFF.

V and J are TRBV5-1 and TRBJ1-2; D remains unclear. The ends were cut back, 0 bases at V and 7 bases at J, with 7 bases in the middle. Germline V lookup: CDR1 SGHRS, CDR2 YFSETQ. The CDR3 extends over 12 amino acids. This CDR3 is CASSLEGFGYTF. The CDR3 nucleotides read TGCGCCAGCAGCTTGGAGGGATTTGGCTACACCTTC.

The chain is built from TRBV19 and TRBJ1-2; possibly TRBD1 for D (5 bases). Trimming removed 5 bases at V and 7 bases at J, with 20 bases between. The CDR3 sequence is 15 residues long. Germline V gene sequence: CDR1 LNHDA, CDR2 SQIVND (reference sequence). The CDR3 spells CASSQAVWGPSGYTF. The CDR3 coding sequence is TGTGCCAGTAGTCAAGCAGTTTGGGGACCTAGTGGCTACACCTTC.

The V gene is TRBV28, the J gene TRBJ2-7; D is unclear. Germline lookup yields CDR1 MDHEN and CDR2 SYDVKM. V gave up 5 bases and J gave up 5 bases, with 10 bases separating them. This CDR3 is built from 12 residues. CDR3 nucleotides: TGTGCCAGCAGTAGTAACTACCACGAGCAGTACTTC. Translation gives CASSSNYHEQYF.

The V gene is TRBV4-2, the J gene TRBJ1-1, with D uncertain. The CDR3 has 17 amino acids. V lost 0 bases to trimming and J lost 5 bases, with 19 bases between them. Germline-derived CDR1 and CDR2 are LGHNA and YNFKEQ. CDR3 nucleotides: TGTGCCAGCAGCCAAGATCCACCCAGTCCCCTCATGACTGAAGCTTTCTTT. Translating it yields CASSQDPPSPLMTEAFF.

The chain couples TRBV6-2 or TRBV6-3 to TRBJ2-7; tentatively, D is TRBD2 (5 bases). Germline-derived CDR1 and CDR2 are MNHEY and SVGEGT. This CDR3 has 14 amino acids. V was cut by 0 bases and J by 4 bases, with 10 bases left in between. The CDR3 region is CASSYSTLAYEQYF. In DNA form, the CDR3 reads TGTGCCAGCAGTTACTCGACGCTAGCTTACGAGCAGTACTTC.

This chain joins TRBV27 and TRBJ2-5, with a possible D match to TRBD2 (5 bases). The germline V and J ends were trimmed by 5 bases and 4 bases, with 8 bases remaining between them. This CDR3 is built from 12 residues. Germline V gene data show CDR1 as MNHEY and CDR2 as SMNVEV (reference sequence). Written as DNA, the CDR3 is TGTGCCAGCAGTGCTCGGGGAGAGACCCAGTACTTC. This codes for CASSARGETQYF.

The chain carries TRBV9 and TRBJ2-7; D gene unclear. V was trimmed by 1 base and J by 0 bases, leaving 11 bases between them. The CDR3 sequence is 15 residues long. CDR1 is SGDLS and CDR2 is YYNGEE in the germline V gene. The CDR3 sequence: CASSVNPSGSYEQYF. CDR3 coding DNA: TGTGCCAGCAGCGTAAACCCCTCGGGCTCCTACGAGCAGTACTTC. The full variable domain, its missing parts supplied by reference TRBV9 and TRBJ2-7, is DSGVTQTPKHLITATGQRVTLRCSPRSGDLSVYWYQQSLDQGLQFLIQYYNGEERAKGNILERFSAQQFPDLHSELNLSSLELGDSALYFCASSVNPSGSYEQYFGPGTRLTVT.

V usage is TRBV27 and J usage is TRBJ1-5; maybe TRBD1 (5 bases). V was clipped by 8 bases and J by 3 bases, with 14 bases between them. Germline assignment: CDR1 MNHEY and CDR2 SMNVEV (reference sequence). The CDR3 sequence is 14 residues long. The CDR3 is CASQTGGDNQPQHF. CDR3 DNA: TGTGCCAGCCAAACCGGGGGAGACAATCAGCCCCAGCATTTT.

V and J are TRBV7-3 and TRBJ1-1, with D uncertain. CDR1 is SGHTA, CDR2 FQGTGA, per germline. This CDR3 is built from 13 residues. V was clipped by 4 bases and J by 1 base, with 7 bases between them. The CDR3, as DNA: TGTGCCAGCAGCTCACAGTCGAACACTGAAGCTTTCTTT. This gives the protein CASSSQSNTEAFF.

This rearrangement joins TRBV18 to TRBJ1-2, with D perhaps matching TRBD1 (5 bases). V dropped 3 bases and J dropped 4 bases, with 12 bases sitting between them. CDR1 is KGHSH and CDR2 is LQKENI in the germline V gene. The CDR3 is 14 amino acids. The DNA of the CDR3 is TGTGCCAGCTCACCGCCCCGGGGCGGCTATGGCTACACCTTC. Translated, it gives CASSPPRGGYGYTF.

The V call is TRBV2, the J call TRBJ1-6; 9 bases match TRBD1. The CDR3 length is 14 residues. V was clipped by 4 bases and J by 9 bases; unmatched bases: 4. Per the germline V gene, CDR1 is SNHLY and CDR2 is FYNNEI. CDR3 nucleotide sequence: TGTGCCAGCAGTGGGGACAGGGTAGGTTCACCCCTCCACTTT. Protein: CASSGDRVGSPLHF.

This rearrangement joins TRBV5-1 to TRBJ1-4; 8 nucleotides align to TRBD1. V lost 5 bases and J lost 0; bases outside the gene matches: 3. This CDR3 has 15 residues. CDR1 SGHRS and CDR2 YFSETQ come from the germline V gene. CDR3 nucleotide sequence: TGCGCCAGCAGAAAACAGGGGGCAACTAATGAAAAACTGTTTTTT. This encodes CASRKQGATNEKLFF.

The chain joins TRBV12-3 or TRBV12-4 to TRBJ2-7; the D gene is possibly TRBD2 (5 bases). This CDR3 has 13 residues. Trimming took 3 bases from V and 0 from J, leaving 6 bases between them. CDR3 nucleotide sequence: TGTGCCAGCAGTTTTGGAGGCTCCTACGAGCAGTACTTC. The encoded protein is CASSFGGSYEQYF.

DNA of the CDR3: TGTGCCAGCAGCCCCATGGGGGCGCGTGGCTACACCTTC. Amino acids: CASSPMGARGYTF. The chain carries TRBV7-2 and TRBJ1-2, with D tentatively TRBD1 (6 bases). The CDR3 has 13 residues. The germline V and J ends were trimmed by 5 bases and 7 bases, with 14 bases remaining between them. CDR1 SGHTA and CDR2 FQGNSA come from the germline V gene.

The chain uses TRBV15 and TRBJ1-2; 7 bases line up with TRBD1. Per germline, CDR1 LNHNV and CDR2 YYDKDF (reference sequence). The CDR3 spans 16 residues. Germline trimming cut 2 bases from V and 8 bases from J; bases unmatched to any gene: 14. As DNA, the CDR3 is TGTGCCACCAGCAGACCAGGGACAGTTGCTAATGAAGGCTACACCTTC. The encoded protein is CATSRPGTVANEGYTF. The complete variable domain, with remaining parts taken from reference TRBV15 and TRBJ1-2, reads DAMVIQNPRYQVTQFGKPVTLSCSQTLNHNVMYWYQQKSSQAPKLLFHYYDKDFNNEADTPDNFQSRRPNTSFCFLDIRSPGLGDTAMYLCATSRPGTVANEGYTFGSGTRLTVV.

This chain uses TRBV14 with TRBJ1-1; TRBD1 agrees at 8 bases. The germline CDR1 and CDR2 sequences are SGHDN and FVKESK. The CDR3 covers 18 residues. With V trimmed by 4 bases and J by 0 bases, 13 bases remained unmatched. The CDR3 nucleotides are TGTGCCAGCAGCCTAAGACAGGGGCTTAAAACCATGAACACTGAAGCTTTCTTT. It yields the protein CASSLRQGLKTMNTEAFF.

Regarding this clone: An end of the junction does not agree with germline; a read error may underlie this. The CDR3 spells CSAGTGYSYTF. CDR3 nucleotide sequence: TGCAGTGCTGGGACAGGCTATAGCTACACCTTC. The V and J genes are TRBV20-1 and TRBJ1-2; 8 bases are shared with TRBD1. The CDR3 loop spans 11 amino acids. The germline CDR1 and CDR2 sequences are DFQATT and SNEGSKA (reference sequence).